Listed below are T cell receptor beta chains from one sample, sequenced in a study of T cell responses to AZD1222 COVID-19 vaccine. The assay was immunoSEQ multiplex PCR, and TCRdb's table has in-frame clones only and misses some. The sample carries 100,000 to 150,000 clones, around 87% recorded once. The sequencing used peripheral blood, collected on day 0 of AZD1222 vaccination. These receptor sequences come from an adult in good health. Both conserved end residues are part of each CDR3. The D gene is left open where the match is weak. Clone size is stated in some rows and not others, as once, few, many or a class when expanded.

J gene | clone size | V gene | D gene | CDR3 DNA | CDR3 protein
TRBJ2-5 | . | TRBV2 | TRBD2 | TGTGCCAGCAGACGGGGGGGGATCCAAGAGACCCAGTACTTC | CASRRGGIQETQYF
TRBJ1-1 | . | TRBV9 | . | TGTGCCAGCAGCGAGGGGGAGGGACGCACTGAAGCTTTCTTT | CASSEGEGRTEAFF
TRBJ2-5 | once | TRBV9 | TRBD2 | TGTGCCAGCAGCGTAGGAAGAGCGGGGGTGGAGACCCAGTACTTC | CASSVGRAGVETQYF
TRBJ1-3 | once | TRBV19 | . | TGTGCCAGTAGTCCAAGGTTCGGAAACACCATATATTTT | CASSPRFGNTIYF
TRBJ2-1 | . | TRBV9 | TRBD1 | TGTGCCAGCAGCCTCGACAGGGGACTTTACAATGAGCAGTTCTTC | CASSLDRGLYNEQFF
TRBJ1-6 | . | TRBV27 | TRBD1 | TGTGCCAGCAGTCCATGGACAGGGCCTAATTCACCCCTCCACTTT | CASSPWTGPNSPLHF
TRBJ2-5 | . | TRBV2 | TRBD1 | TGTGCCAGTTCGACAGGGATAGAGACCCAGTACTTC | CASSTGIETQYF
TRBJ2-7 | . | TRBV18 | TRBD1 | TGTGCCAGCTCAGAACAGTACAGGGGACGGAACGAGCAGTACTTC | CASSEQYRGRNEQYF
TRBJ1-3 | . | TRBV18 | . | TGTGCCAGCTCACCGCCGGGGGGAATGGCTGGAAACACCATATATTTT | CASSPPGGMAGNTIYF
TRBJ2-3 | . | TRBV25-1 | . | TGTGCCAGCAGTGAATCGGGACTGCGCACAGATACGCAGTATTTT | CASSESGLRTDTQYF
TRBJ2-5 | . | TRBV5-1 | TRBD1 | TGCGCCAGCAGTACGACAGGGGGCCAAGAGACCCAGTACTTC | CASSTTGGQETQYF
TRBJ1-1 | . | TRBV18 | . | TGTGCCAGCTCACCCGGCCCGAACACTGAAGCTTTCTTT | CASSPGPNTEAFF
TRBJ1-3 | . | TRBV11-2 | TRBD1 | TGTGCCAGCAGCCGGACAGGGGTCTCTGGAAACACCATATATTTT | CASSRTGVSGNTIYF
TRBJ1-3 | . | TRBV12-5 | . | TGTGCTAGTGGTCCGCCGTCCGGCCTGACCATATATTTT | CASGPPSGLTIYF
TRBJ2-7 | . | TRBV28 | TRBD2 | TGTGCCAGCAGTTCCCCGACTAGCGGGAACACCTACGAGCAGTACTTC | CASSSPTSGNTYEQYF
TRBJ1-6 | . | TRBV30 | . | TGTGCCTGGAGTAGCGATAATTCACCCCTCCACTTT | CAWSSDNSPLHF
TRBJ1-2 | . | TRBV29-1 | . | TGCAGCGTTGAAAGGACTACTAACTATGGCTACACCTTC | CSVERTTNYGYTF
TRBJ1-1 | . | TRBV27 | TRBD1 | TGTGCCAGCAACCCCCTGACAGGGGTCAAAGGGAACACTGAAGCTTTCTTT | CASNPLTGVKGNTEAFF
TRBJ2-1 | few | TRBV5-1 | . | TGCGCCAGCACCCCCAGGGCAGCCTCCTACAATGAGCAGTTCTTC | CASTPRAASYNEQFF
TRBJ1-5 | . | TRBV19 | . | TGTGCCAGTAGTATAGATGGACGGGACAATCAGCCCCAGCATTTT | CASSIDGRDNQPQHF
TRBJ2-7 | few | TRBV28 | TRBD2 | TGTGCCAGCAGCCGTGGGAGGACTAGCGGGAGGGCCCCGTACGAGCAGTACTTC | CASSRGRTSGRAPYEQYF
TRBJ2-4 | . | TRBV13 | . | TGTGCCAGCAGTTCAACGGGGGGCGAGGAGCCGAAAAACATTCAGTACTTC | CASSSTGGEEPKNIQYF
TRBJ2-1 | . | TRBV3-1/TRBV3-2 | . | TGTGCCAGCAGCCAGAGATCGGGTAGCTCCTACAATGAGCAGTTCTTC | CASSQRSGSSYNEQFF
TRBJ1-1 | . | TRBV27 | TRBD1 | TGTGCCAGCAGTTTAGGGACAGGGCATACTGAAGCTTTCTTT | CASSLGTGHTEAFF
TRBJ1-1 | . | TRBV11-2 | TRBD1 | TGTGCCAGCAGCAACAACAGGGGGCCGGTGAACACTGAAGCTTTCTTT | CASSNNRGPVNTEAFF
TRBJ2-3 | once | TRBV18 | . | TGTGCCAGCTCACCACGCACGCCTGGCACAGATACGCAGTATTTT | CASSPRTPGTDTQYF
TRBJ2-3 | . | TRBV19 | . | TGTGCCAGTAGTCCCCTAAGCGAGGGTACGCAGTATTTT | CASSPLSEGTQYF
TRBJ2-7 | . | TRBV5-4 | . | TGTGCCAGCAGCCAGCCGGGCTCCTACGAGCAGTACTTC | CASSQPGSYEQYF
TRBJ2-1 | . | TRBV7-3 | . | TGTGCCAGCAGCTTCCTCGGAGGGGGTGAGCAGTTCTTC | CASSFLGGGEQFF
TRBJ2-7 | . | TRBV6-5 | TRBD1 | TGTGCCAGCAGTTTTCAGGGGGCGGTACGGGAGCAGTACTTC | CASSFQGAVREQYF
TRBJ1-6 | . | TRBV27 | . | TGTGCCAGCAGTTTATACGGCAGGGGAGGGTCACCCCTCCACTTT | CASSLYGRGGSPLHF
TRBJ2-1 | few | TRBV10-3 | . | TGTGCCATCAGTGAGGACCAGCGGGTCACCTACAATGAGCAGTTCTTC | CAISEDQRVTYNEQFF
TRBJ1-3 | . | TRBV10-3 | . | TGTGCCATCAGTCAGAATACCGGTGGAAACACCATATATTTT | CAISQNTGGNTIYF
TRBJ1-3 | . | TRBV6-5 | TRBD1 | TGTGCCAGCAGATCGGACAGGGATGGAAACACCATATATTTT | CASRSDRDGNTIYF
TRBJ2-3 | . | TRBV28 | . | TGTGCCAGCATCGAGGCAGATACGCAGTATTTT | CASIEADTQYF
TRBJ1-5 | . | TRBV30 | . | TGTGCCTGGAATAGGGGTGCCAATCAGCCCCAGCATTTT | CAWNRGANQPQHF
TRBJ2-7 | . | TRBV4-1 | TRBD2 | TGCGCCAGCAGCCAAGAACCCCCTGGGGTAGCGGGGACCTACGAGCAGTACTTC | CASSQEPPGVAGTYEQYF
TRBJ1-2 | many | TRBV6-5 | . | TGTGCCAGCAGTTACTATCCAGGGGCATATGGCTACACCTTC | CASSYYPGAYGYTF
TRBJ1-1 | . | TRBV19 | TRBD1 | TGTGCCAGTAGTCACCTCCCGACAGGGGGGGACACTGAAGCTTTCTTT | CASSHLPTGGDTEAFF